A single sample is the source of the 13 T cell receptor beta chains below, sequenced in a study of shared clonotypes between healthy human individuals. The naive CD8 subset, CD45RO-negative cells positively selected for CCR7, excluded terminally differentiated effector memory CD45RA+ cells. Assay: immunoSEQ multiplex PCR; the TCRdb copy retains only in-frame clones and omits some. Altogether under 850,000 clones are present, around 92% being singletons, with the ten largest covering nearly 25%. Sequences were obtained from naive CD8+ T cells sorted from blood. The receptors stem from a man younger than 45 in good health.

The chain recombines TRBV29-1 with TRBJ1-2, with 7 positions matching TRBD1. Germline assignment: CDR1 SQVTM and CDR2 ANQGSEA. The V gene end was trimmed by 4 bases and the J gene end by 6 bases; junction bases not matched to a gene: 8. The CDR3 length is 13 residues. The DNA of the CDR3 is TGCAGCGTTGTGGAGGGGGCAACTAATGGCTACACCTTC. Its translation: CSVVEGATNGYTF.

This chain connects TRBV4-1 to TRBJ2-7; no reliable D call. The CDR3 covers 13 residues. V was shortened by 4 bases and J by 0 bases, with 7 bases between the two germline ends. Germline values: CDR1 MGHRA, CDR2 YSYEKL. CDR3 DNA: TGCGCCAGCAGCCCCCCATTCTCCTACGAGCAGTACTTC. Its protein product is CASSPPFSYEQYF.

The CDR3: CASSQDAGGDTDTQYF. In nucleotides, the CDR3 is TGCGCCAGCAGCCAAGATGCGGGAGGGGATACAGATACGCAGTATTTT. This chain connects TRBV4-3 to TRBJ2-3, with 9 bases fitting TRBD2. Per the germline V gene, CDR1 is LGHNA and CDR2 is YSLEER. The CDR3 runs to 16 residues. V lost 0 bases, J lost 3 bases, and 4 bases stayed unmatched.

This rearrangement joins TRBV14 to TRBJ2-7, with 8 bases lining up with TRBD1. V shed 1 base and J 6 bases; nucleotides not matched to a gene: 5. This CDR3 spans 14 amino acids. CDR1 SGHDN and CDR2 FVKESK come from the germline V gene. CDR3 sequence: CASSQGQGAFEQYF. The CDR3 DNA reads TGTGCCAGCAGCCAAGGGCAGGGGGCCTTCGAGCAGTACTTC.

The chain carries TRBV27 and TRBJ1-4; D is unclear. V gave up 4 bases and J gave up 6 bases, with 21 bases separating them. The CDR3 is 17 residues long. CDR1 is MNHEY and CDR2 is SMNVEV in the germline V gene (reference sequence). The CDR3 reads CASSSRPVAEVYEKLFF. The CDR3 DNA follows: TGTGCCAGCAGTTCCAGACCGGTCGCTGAGGTGTATGAAAAACTGTTTTTT.

The chain's CDR3 is CASSPSGRSYEQYF. Written as DNA, the CDR3 is TGTGCCAGCAGTCCATCGGGACGATCCTACGAGCAGTACTTC. The J gene is TRBJ2-7, the V gene TRBV28; either TRBD1 or TRBD2 may supply D (5 bases each). Trimming left V 5 bases short and J 1 base short, with 12 bases between. The CDR3 loop spans 14 amino acids. The V gene's germline CDR1 is MDHEN and CDR2 SYDVKM.

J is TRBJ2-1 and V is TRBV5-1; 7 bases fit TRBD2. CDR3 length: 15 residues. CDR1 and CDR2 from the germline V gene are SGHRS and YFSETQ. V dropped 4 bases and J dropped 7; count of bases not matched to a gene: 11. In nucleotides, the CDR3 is TGCGCCAGCAGCCTTAGGAGGGCCGGGGGGAATGAGCAGTTCTTC. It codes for CASSLRRAGGNEQFF.

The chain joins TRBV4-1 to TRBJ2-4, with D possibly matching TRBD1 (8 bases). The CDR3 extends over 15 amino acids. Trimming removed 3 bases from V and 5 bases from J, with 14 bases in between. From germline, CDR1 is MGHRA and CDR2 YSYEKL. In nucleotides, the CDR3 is TGCGCCAGCAGCCACCCTACAGGGGGGGAAAACATTCAGTACTTC. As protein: CASSHPTGGENIQYF.

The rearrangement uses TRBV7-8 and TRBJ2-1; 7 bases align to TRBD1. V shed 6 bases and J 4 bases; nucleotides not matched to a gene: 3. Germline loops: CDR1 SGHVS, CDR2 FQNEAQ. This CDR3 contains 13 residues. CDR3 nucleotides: TGTGCCAGCAGGGGGACAGATTACAATGAGCAGTTCTTC. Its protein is CASRGTDYNEQFF.

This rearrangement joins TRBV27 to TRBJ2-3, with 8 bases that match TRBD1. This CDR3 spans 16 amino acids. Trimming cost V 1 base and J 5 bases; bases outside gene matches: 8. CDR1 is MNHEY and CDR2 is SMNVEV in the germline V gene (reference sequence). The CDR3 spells CASSLFGQGLVDTQYF. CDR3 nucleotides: TGTGCCAGCAGTTTATTTGGACAGGGATTGGTAGATACGCAGTATTTT.

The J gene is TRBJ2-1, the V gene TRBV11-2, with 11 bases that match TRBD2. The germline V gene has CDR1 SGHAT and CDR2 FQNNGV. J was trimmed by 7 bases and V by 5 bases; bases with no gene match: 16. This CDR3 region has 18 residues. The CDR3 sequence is CASSPTMLTSGTGNEQFF. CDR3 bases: TGTGCCAGCAGCCCCACTATGTTGACTAGCGGGACCGGTAATGAGCAGTTCTTC.

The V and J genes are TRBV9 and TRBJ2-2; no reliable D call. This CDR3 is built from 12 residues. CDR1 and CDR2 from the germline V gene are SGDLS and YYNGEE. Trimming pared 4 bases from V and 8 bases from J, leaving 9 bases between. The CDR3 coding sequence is TGTGCCAGCAGCCTCAGCCTGGGGGAGCTGTTTTTT. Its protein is CASSLSLGELFF.

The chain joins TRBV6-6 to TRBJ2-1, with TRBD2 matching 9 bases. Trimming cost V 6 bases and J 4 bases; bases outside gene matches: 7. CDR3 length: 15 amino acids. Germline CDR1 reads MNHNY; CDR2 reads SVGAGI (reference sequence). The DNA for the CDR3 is TGTGCCAGCAGGACAGGGACTAGCAGGTACAATGAGCAGTTCTTC. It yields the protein CASRTGTSRYNEQFF.